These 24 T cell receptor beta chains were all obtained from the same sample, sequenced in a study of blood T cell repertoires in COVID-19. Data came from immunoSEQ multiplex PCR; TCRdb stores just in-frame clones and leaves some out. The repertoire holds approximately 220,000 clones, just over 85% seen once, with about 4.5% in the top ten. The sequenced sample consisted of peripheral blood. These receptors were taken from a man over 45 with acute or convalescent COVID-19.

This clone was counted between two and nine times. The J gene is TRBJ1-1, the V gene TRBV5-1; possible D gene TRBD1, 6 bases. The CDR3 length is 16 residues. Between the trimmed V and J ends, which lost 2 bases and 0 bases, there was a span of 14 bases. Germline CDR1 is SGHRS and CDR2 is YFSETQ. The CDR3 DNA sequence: TGCGCCAGCAGCTTTTACGAGACAGGCCTGAACACTGAAGCTTTCTTT. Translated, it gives CASSFYETGLNTEAFF.

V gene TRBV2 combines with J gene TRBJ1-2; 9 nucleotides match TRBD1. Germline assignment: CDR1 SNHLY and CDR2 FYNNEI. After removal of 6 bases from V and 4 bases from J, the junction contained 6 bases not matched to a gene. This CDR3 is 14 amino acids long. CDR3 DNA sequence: TGTGCCAGCAGGGACAGGGGTTTGAGCTATGGCTACACCTTC. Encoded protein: CASRDRGLSYGYTF.

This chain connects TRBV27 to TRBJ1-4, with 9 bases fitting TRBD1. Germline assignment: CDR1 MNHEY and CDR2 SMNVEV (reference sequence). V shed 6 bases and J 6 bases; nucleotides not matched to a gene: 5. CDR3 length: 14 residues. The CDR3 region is CASSPGTGYEKLFF. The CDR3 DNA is TGTGCCAGCAGCCCCGGGACAGGGTATGAAAAACTGTTTTTT. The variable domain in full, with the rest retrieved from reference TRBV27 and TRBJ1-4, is EAQVTQNPRYLITVTGKKLTVTCSQNMNHEYMSWYRQDPGLGLRQIYYSMNVEVTDKGDVPEGYKVSRKEKRNFPLILESPSPNQTSLYFCASSPGTGYEKLFFGSGTQLSVL.

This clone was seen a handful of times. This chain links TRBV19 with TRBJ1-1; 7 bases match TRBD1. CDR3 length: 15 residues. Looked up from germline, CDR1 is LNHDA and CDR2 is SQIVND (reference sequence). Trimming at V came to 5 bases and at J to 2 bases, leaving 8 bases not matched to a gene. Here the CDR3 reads CASSLTHRGNTEAFF. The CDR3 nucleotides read TGTGCCAGTAGTTTGACACACAGGGGTAACACTGAAGCTTTCTTT. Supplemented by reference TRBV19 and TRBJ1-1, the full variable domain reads DGGITQSPKYLFRKEGQNVTLSCEQNLNHDAMYWYRQDPGQGLRLIYYSQIVNDFQKGDIAEGYSVSREKKESFPLTVTSAQKNPTAFYLCASSLTHRGNTEAFFGQGTRLTVV.

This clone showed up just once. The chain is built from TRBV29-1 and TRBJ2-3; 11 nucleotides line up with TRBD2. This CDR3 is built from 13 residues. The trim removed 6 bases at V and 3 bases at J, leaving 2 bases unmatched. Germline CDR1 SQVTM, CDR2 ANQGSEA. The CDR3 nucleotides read TGCAGCGTCGTAGCGGGGGGGACAGATACGCAGTATTTT. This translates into CSVVAGGTDTQYF.

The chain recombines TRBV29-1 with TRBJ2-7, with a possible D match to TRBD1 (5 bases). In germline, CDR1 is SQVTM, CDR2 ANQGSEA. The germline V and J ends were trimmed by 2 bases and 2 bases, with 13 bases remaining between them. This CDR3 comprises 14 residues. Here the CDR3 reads CSVESQGIPYEQYF. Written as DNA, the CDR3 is TGCAGCGTTGAATCCCAGGGAATCCCCTACGAGCAGTACTTC.

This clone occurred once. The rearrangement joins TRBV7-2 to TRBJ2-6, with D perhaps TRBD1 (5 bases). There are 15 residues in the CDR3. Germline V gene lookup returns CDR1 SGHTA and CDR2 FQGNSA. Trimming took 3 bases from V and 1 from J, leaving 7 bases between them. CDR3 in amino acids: CASSFQGSGANVLTF. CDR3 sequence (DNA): TGTGCCAGCAGCTTTCAGGGTTCTGGGGCCAACGTCCTGACTTTC.

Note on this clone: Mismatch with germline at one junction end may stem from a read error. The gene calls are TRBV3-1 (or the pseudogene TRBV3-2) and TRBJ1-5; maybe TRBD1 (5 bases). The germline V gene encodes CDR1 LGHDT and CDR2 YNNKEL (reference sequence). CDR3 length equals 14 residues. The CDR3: CTSSASDSYQPQHF. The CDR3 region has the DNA TGTACCAGCAGCGCGTCTGACAGTTATCAGCCCCAGCATTTT.

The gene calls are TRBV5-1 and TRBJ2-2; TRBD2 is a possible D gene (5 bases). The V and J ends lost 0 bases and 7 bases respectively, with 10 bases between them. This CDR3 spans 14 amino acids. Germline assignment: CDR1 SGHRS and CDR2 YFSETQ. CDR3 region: CASSLGGQVGELFF. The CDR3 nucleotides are TGCGCCAGCAGCTTGGGAGGGCAGGTCGGGGAGCTGTTTTTT.

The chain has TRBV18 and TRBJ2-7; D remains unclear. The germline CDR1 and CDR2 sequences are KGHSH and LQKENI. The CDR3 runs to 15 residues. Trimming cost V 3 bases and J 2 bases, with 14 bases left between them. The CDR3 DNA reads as TGTGCCAGCTCACCTAAGCAGGAACTCACCTACGAGCAGTACTTC. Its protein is CASSPKQELTYEQYF.

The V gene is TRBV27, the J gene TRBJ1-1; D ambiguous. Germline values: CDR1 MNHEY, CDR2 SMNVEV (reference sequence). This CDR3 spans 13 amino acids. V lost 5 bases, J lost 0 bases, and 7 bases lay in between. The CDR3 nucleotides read TGTGCCAGCAGTCCCTTCTTGAACACTGAAGCTTTCTTT. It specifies CASSPFLNTEAFF.

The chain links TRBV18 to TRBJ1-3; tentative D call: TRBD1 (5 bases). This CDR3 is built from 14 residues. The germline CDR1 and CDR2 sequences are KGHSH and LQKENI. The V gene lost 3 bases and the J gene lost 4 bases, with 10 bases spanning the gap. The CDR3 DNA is TGTGCCAGCTCACCTCAGGGAACGGGAAACACCATATATTTT. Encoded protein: CASSPQGTGNTIYF.

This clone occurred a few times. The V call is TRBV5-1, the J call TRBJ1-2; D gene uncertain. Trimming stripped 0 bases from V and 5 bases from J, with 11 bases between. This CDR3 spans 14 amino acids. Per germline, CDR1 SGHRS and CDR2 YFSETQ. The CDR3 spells CASSLAAEAYGYTF. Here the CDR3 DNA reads TGCGCCAGCAGCTTGGCGGCAGAAGCGTATGGCTACACCTTC.

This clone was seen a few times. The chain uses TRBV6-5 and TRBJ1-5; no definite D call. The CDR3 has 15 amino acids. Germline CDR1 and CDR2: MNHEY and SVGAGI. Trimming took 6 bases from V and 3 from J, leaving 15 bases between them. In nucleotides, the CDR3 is TGTGCCAGCAGCCCCTCCGTCCGGGTCAATCAGCCCCAGCATTTT. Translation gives CASSPSVRVNQPQHF.

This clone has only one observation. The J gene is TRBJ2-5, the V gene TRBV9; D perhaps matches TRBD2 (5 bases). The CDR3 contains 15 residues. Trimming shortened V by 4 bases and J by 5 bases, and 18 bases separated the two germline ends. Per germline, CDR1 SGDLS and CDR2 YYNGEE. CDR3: CASSPSGNTWETQYF. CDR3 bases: TGTGCCAGCAGCCCCTCCGGGAATACGTGGGAGACCCAGTACTTC.

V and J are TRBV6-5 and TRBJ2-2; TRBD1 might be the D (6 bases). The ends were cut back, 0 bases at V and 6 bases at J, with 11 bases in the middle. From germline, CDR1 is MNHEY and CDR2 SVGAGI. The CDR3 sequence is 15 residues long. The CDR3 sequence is CASSYSTWTAGELFF. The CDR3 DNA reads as TGTGCCAGCAGTTACTCGACATGGACAGCCGGGGAGCTGTTTTTT.

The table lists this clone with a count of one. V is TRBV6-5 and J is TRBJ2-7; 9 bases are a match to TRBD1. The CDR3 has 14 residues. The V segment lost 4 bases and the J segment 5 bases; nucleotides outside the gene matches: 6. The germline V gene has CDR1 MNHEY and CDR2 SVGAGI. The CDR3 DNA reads TGTGCCAGCAGTTTCCAACAGGGGGCCCACGAGCAGTACTTC. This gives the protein CASSFQQGAHEQYF.

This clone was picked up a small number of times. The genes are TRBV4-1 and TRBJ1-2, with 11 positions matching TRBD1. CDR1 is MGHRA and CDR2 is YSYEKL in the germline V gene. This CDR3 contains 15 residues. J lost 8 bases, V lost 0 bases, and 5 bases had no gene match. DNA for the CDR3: TGCGCCAGCAGCCAAGACGGGACAGGGGGTTGGGGCTACACCTTC. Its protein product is CASSQDGTGGWGYTF.

This CDR3 reads CASSRPGRDTEAFF. For the CDR3, the DNA is TGTGCCAGCAGTCGGCCAGGGAGGGACACTGAAGCTTTCTTT. The chain employs TRBV6-6 and TRBJ1-1; D perhaps matches TRBD1 (5 bases). CDR3 length equals 14 residues. Germline assignment: CDR1 MNHNY and CDR2 SVGAGI (reference sequence). V lost 5 bases, J lost 3 bases, and 13 bases lay in between.

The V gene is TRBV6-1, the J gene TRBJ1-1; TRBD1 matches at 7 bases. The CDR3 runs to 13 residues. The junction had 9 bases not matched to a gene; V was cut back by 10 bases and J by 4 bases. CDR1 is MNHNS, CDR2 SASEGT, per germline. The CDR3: CANSEGGRTEAFF. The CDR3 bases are TGTGCCAACAGCGAAGGGGGCCGCACTGAAGCTTTCTTT.

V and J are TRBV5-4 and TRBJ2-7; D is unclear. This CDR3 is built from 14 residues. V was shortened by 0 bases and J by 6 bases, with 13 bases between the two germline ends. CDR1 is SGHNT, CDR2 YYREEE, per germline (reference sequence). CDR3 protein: CASSLAPMSFEQYF. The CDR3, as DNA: TGTGCCAGCAGCTTGGCGCCGATGAGCTTCGAGCAGTACTTC.

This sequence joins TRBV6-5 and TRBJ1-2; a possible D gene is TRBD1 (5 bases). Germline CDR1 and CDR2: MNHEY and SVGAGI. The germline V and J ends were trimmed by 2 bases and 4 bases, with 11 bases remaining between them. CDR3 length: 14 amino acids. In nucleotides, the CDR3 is TGTGCCAGCAGTTACGCGGCAGGGTCCTATGGCTACACCTTC. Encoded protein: CASSYAAGSYGYTF.

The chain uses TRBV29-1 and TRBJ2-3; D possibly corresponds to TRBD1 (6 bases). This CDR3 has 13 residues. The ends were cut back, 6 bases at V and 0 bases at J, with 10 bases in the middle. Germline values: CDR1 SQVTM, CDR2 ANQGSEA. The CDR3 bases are TGCAGCGTAGGGACAAGTAGCACAGATACGCAGTATTTT. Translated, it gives CSVGTSSTDTQYF.

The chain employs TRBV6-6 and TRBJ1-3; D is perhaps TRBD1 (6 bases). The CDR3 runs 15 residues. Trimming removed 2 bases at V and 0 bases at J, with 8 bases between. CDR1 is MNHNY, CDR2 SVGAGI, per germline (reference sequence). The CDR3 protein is CASSYRDTSGNTIYF. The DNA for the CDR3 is TGTGCCAGCAGTTACCGGGACACCTCTGGAAACACCATATATTTT.